One sample yielded the 8 T cell receptor beta chains listed below, sequenced in a study of blood T cell repertoires in COVID-19 (dated by TCRdb to 2018 to 2021). Library preparation employed the immunoSEQ multiplex PCR assay. The table comes from immuneACCESS by way of TCRdb, which keeps in-frame sequences with V and J called. Part of the clones is missing from these tables; in studies checked, under half for an unresolved V gene and the rest for unknown reasons. The sample includes under 250,000 clones, with over 75% observed a single time. 3% to 3.5% of the sample rests with the top ten. Sequences were obtained from PBMCs or T cells enriched from blood (not recorded which). The receptors stem from a woman aged 60-75 years who had recovered from COVID-19.

This clone was seen a single time. The chain employs TRBV27 and TRBJ2-7; tentatively, D is TRBD1 (5 bases). V was cut by 2 bases and J by 2 bases, with 13 bases left in between. The CDR3 contains 15 residues. The germline V gene encodes CDR1 MNHEY and CDR2 SMNVEV (reference sequence). The CDR3 is CASSLGAGRTYEQYF. In DNA, the CDR3 is TGTGCCAGCAGTTTAGGGGCAGGTCGAACCTACGAGCAGTACTTC.

This chain joins TRBV4-3 and TRBJ2-1; TRBD2 agrees at 10 bases. Germline CDR1 reads LGHNA; CDR2 reads YSLEER. V trimming: 2 bases; J trimming: 3 bases; junction bases outside the gene matches: 1. There are 15 residues in the CDR3. The CDR3 nucleotides read TGCGCCAGCAGCCAACTAGCGGGGGACTACAATGAGCAGTTCTTC. Translation: CASSQLAGDYNEQFF.

The chain links TRBV29-1 to TRBJ2-1; 10 bases align to TRBD1. With V trimmed by 6 bases and J by 5 bases, 4 bases remained unmatched. CDR1 SQVTM and CDR2 ANQGSEA come from the germline V gene. The CDR3 has 13 residues. The chain's CDR3 is CSVQGQGDNEQFF. CDR3 DNA sequence: TGCAGCGTCCAAGGACAGGGGGACAATGAGCAGTTCTTC.

V usage is TRBV6-4 and J usage is TRBJ1-6; 9 nucleotides line up with TRBD1. This CDR3 has 15 residues. V lost 3 bases to trimming and J lost 9 bases; unmatched junction nucleotides: 6. Germline V lookup: CDR1 MRHNA, CDR2 SNTAGT. CDR3 bases: TGTGCCAGCAGTGAGCTACAGGGGGCAAGTTCACCCCTCCACTTT. Translated: CASSELQGASSPLHF.

The V gene is TRBV6-2 or TRBV6-3, the J gene TRBJ1-2; possibly TRBD1 for D (6 bases). Germline CDR1 and CDR2: MNHEY and SVGEGT. The CDR3 is 16 amino acids. Trimming shortened V by 0 bases and J by 6 bases, and 17 bases separated the two germline ends. CDR3 amino acids: CASSYSIWGQGHGYTF. DNA for the CDR3: TGTGCCAGCAGTTACTCGATCTGGGGGCAGGGCCATGGCTACACCTTC.

V is TRBV7-2 and J is TRBJ2-3; 9 bases map to TRBD2. Germline-derived CDR1 and CDR2 are SGHTA and FQGNSA. Trimming removed 1 base from V and 3 bases from J; junction bases left unmatched: 5. The CDR3 is 16 residues long. The CDR3 loop is CASSLVGLAETDTQYF. The CDR3 DNA is TGTGCCAGCAGCTTAGTGGGACTAGCAGAGACAGATACGCAGTATTTT.

This rearrangement joins TRBV6-6 to TRBJ2-1; TRBD2 is a possible D gene (5 bases). Trimming took 4 bases from V and 5 from J, leaving 18 bases between them. The CDR3 totals 16 residues. CDR1 is MNHNY and CDR2 is SVGAGI in the germline V gene (reference sequence). The CDR3 bases are TGTGCCAGCAGTTTCCATCACCCATTGGAGGACAATGAGCAGTTCTTC. Translated: CASSFHHPLEDNEQFF.

The chain joins TRBV7-9 to TRBJ2-2; D may be TRBD1 (5 bases). CDR3 size: 18 residues. V gave up 0 bases and J gave up 2 bases, with 16 bases separating them. Per germline, CDR1 SEHNR and CDR2 FQNEAQ (reference sequence). Written as DNA, the CDR3 is TGTGCCAGCAGCTTAGCGCTGGAACAGGTCATAAACACCGGGGAGCTGTTTTTT. This gives the protein CASSLALEQVINTGELFF.